This T cell receptor (beta chain) is from a study of T cells after yellow fever vaccination (dated by TCRdb to the late 2010s). About the study as a whole: The SMART-Seq v4 Ultra Low Input RNA kit was used to prepare libraries from fractions with low cell numbers. To follow T-cell clones before and after both primary and booster YFV17D yellow fever vaccination, bulk TCR alpha and beta repertoires underwent longitudinal sequencing. Two healthy male donors, one aged 18 to 29 and one aged 30 to 40 years, made up the cohort. Blood was drawn at multiple timepoints before and after primary and secondary immunization, with bulk PBMC replicates and cell subsets isolated. Overall study results and their limits: Compared with the primary T-cell response, the secondary T-cell response was weaker but faster, peaking on day 5 rather than day 15. Because the study included only a couple of donors, the extent to which the findings can be generalized is limited. Most clones expanded after primary vaccination were re-detected after the booster (96% of CD4 and 80% to 90% of CD8), suggesting broad memory maintenance. A small share of clonotypes was detected in both CD4 and CD8 compartments, with the overlap likely arising from convergent recombination. Computational filtering was required because FACS-sorted repertoires could contain abundant contaminating clonotypes from the bulk population.

TCR cDNA was made using 5'RACE template switching, a step that added a universal primer site and unique molecular identifiers. Priming of cDNA synthesis was performed from both the TCR alpha and TCR beta constant segments. Library amplification involved two PCR steps, and the second step added sample barcodes and sequencing adapters. Sequencing of the libraries was done on either Illumina HiSeq 2500 (2x100 bp) or NovaSeq (2x150 bp). On the study's bioinformatics: MIGEC handled demultiplexing of reads and collapsing into UMI consensus sequences, while MiXCR performed V(D)J alignment. Vaccine-responding clonotypes were identified with edgeR using replicate PBMC samples, with FDR below 0.01 and a log2 fold change above 5 up to day 15 being required. Each bulk clonotype received a CD4 or CD8 identity based on whether the sequenced CD4 or CD8 repertoire contained that clonotype at higher abundance. TCRdb trimmed the raw reads at Q25, called clones with MiXCR and kept productive beta chains. A single entry per CDR3 protein holds the most common genes and DNA from its merged rows. TCRdb, rather than the study authors, made the V and J calls. In all, the sample holds roughly 520,000 distinct CDR3 sequences, and 21% of those were seen once. The top ten clones comprise roughly a sixth of the sample.

The treatment or condition label of this sample denotes: live attenuated yellow fever vaccine strain. At each blood-draw timepoint, two biological replicates of bulk PBMCs were obtained. A standard Ficoll-Paque protocol was used to isolate PBMCs from peripheral blood. TriZol was used to extract RNA from bulk PBMCs, from CD4 and CD8 fractions, and from dextramer-positive and dextramer-negative fractions. From the cysteine up to the phenylalanine, the CDR3 has a length of 15 residues. Just the 45-base CDR3 DNA is kept, in frame starting at base 1. Taken from the germline V gene, the CDR1 and CDR2 loops are KGHSH and LQKENI. V is pared back by 5 bases and J by 2 bases, with 14 bases lying between the germline termini. This clonotype has only one observation. This clone's antigen is unknown. No quality values exist for individual bases; no much larger clone is one base distant. Weak support is all one read offers.

The specimen comprised PBMCs, sampled roughly 20 days after the first yellow fever vaccination. This receptor was identified in a man between 18 and 35 years old who received the YFV17D yellow fever vaccine. Rearrangement joined TRBV18 to TRBJ2-3; TRBD1 could be the D gene, as 6 bases match. DNA sequence: TGTGCCAGCTCAAGCCGGGACACCTTCACAGATACGCAGTATTTT. This translates into CASSSRDTFTDTQYF. The variable domain in full, with residues beyond the CDR3 obtained from the reference TRBV18 and TRBJ2-3 genes, is NAGVMQNPRHLVRRRGQEARLRCSPMKGHSHVYWYRQLPEEGLKFMVYLQKENIIDESGMPKERFSAEFPKEGPSILRIQQVVRGDSAAYFCASSSRDTFTDTQYFGPGTRLTVL.